This entry is about one TCR beta chain. Ten or more counts support this clonotype. The target of this receptor is not known. Base quality data are lacking; no much larger clone is found one base away. This sample stems from a study of T cell repertoires in cytomegalovirus infection (dated by TCRdb to between 2017 and 2020). For context, the study as a whole: Donor HLA type was relevant to the analysis, as public TCR beta signatures indicated carriage of CMV infection together with the matching HLA type.

These reads were obtained on an Illumina HiSeq 1500. Using fastp at Q25 and MiXCR, TCRdb reprocessed the public reads and kept productive beta chains. Each CDR3 protein gets just one entry, which takes the most common genes and DNA from the rows behind it. This sample gives under 350,000 distinct CDR3 sequences in total; 8% to 10% of them show up just once. Of the sample, around 2.5% is held by the ten largest clones. What the study reported, not specific to this receptor: Cumulative frequency of public TCR beta family members discriminated carriers of CMV infection plus the relevant HLA type in this cohort and an independent roughly 320-donor cohort. The ex vivo response was dominated by HLA-C-restricted CMV-specific TCR beta clonotypes, which also provided the single most frequent clonotype in two of eight donors.

Sequenced input: PBMCs. The clonotype comes from a human donor in good health (CMV status not recorded). Some clones in this sample may be carry-over from other donors' samples.

The DNA sequence is TGTGCCAGCAGGAGCGGACAGGGGAATGGCTACACCTTC. Translation gives CASRSGQGNGYTF. The sequence is built from TRBV2 and TRBJ1-2, and 9 bases in between align with TRBD1. Based on the germline V gene, the CDR1 and CDR2 sequences are SNHLY and FYNNEI. Its CDR3 holds 13 amino acids, cysteine through phenylalanine. Only the CDR3 DNA stays, 39 bases, in frame from base 1. Trimming removed 6 bases from V and 6 bases from J; the gene matches leave 5 bases unexplained.